The TCR beta chain described here comes from a study of T cells in localized non-small cell lung cancer. Notes on the study in general: Adjacent lung exhibited a median of 57 among the 100 most abundant tumor clones.

Assay used: immunoSEQ multiplex PCR; TCRdb lists only in-frame clones, some missing. This sample yields around 96,000 clones, of which approximately 91% are seen a single time; approximately 4% belongs to the top ten. This CDR3 contains 13 residues. Germline-derived CDR1 and CDR2 are SGHNT and YENEEA. V was shortened by 0 bases and J by 4 bases, with 4 bases between the two germline ends. In regard to this clone: Its specificity is unknown.

The chain is built from TRBV11-3 and TRBJ2-1; D remains unclear. Specimen: PBMCs, collected before any cancer treatment. This clonotype originated in a woman between 35 and 75 years old with stage II squamous cell lung carcinoma. The CDR3 loop is CASSLESYNEQFF. CDR3 nucleotide sequence: TGTGCCAGCAGCTTAGAGAGTTACAATGAGCAGTTCTTC.